The table lists the clone carrying this TCR beta chain with a few counts. Each CDR3 protein is one row after TCRdb ran MiXCR on the 5' RACE reads. The sample shows about 45,000 distinct CDR3 sequences, about 6.8% of them seen only once. V was pared by 6 bases and J by 5 bases, with 9 bases of the junction left unmatched. The CDR3 runs 17 residues. Germline V CDR1 and CDR2: MNHEY, SVGAGI. The sample is drawn from a study of T cells after yellow fever vaccination. The clonotype originates from a man aged 25-45 years who received the YFV17D yellow fever vaccine. The sequenced sample was CD8+ T cells not binding an NS4B(214-222) dextramer, sorted from PBMCs, obtained 45 days after the yellow fever booster vaccination. V and J are TRBV6-5 and TRBJ2-2; TRBD2 matches 13 bases. The CDR3 nucleotides are TGTGCCAGCAGCCCCGGACTAGCGGGAGTGTTTACCGGGGAGCTGTTTTTT. Its protein product is CASSPGLAGVFTGELFF.